What follows are 17 T cell receptor beta chains derived from one specimen sequenced in a study of chemoradiotherapy in HPV16-positive cancers. Profiled with immunoSEQ multiplex PCR; TCRdb holds only in-frame clones, not every one. This sample carries some 20,000 clones, just under 75% of them seen once, and the ten largest clones take 2.6%. Specimen collection occurred from a patient who underwent chemoradiotherapy. Receptor source: a human donor with HPV-associated anogenital cancer.

The chain recombines TRBV7-3 with TRBJ2-5; D is uncertain. The V gene's germline CDR1 is SGHTA and CDR2 FQGTGA. V was cut by 0 bases and J by 3 bases, with 8 bases left in between. This CDR3 region has 14 residues. The CDR3 DNA is TGTGCCAGCAGCTTAACAGGGAACGAAGAGACCCAGTACTTC. It specifies CASSLTGNEETQYF.

This clone was seen more than once but under ten times. The chain is built from TRBV19 and TRBJ2-4, with D unclear. The CDR3 runs to 14 residues. V lost 7 bases and J 7 bases, leaving 17 bases between the germline ends. The germline V gene has CDR1 LNHDA and CDR2 SQIVND (reference sequence). CDR3 coding DNA: TGTGCCAGTAATCCTAGGTCAGGAATCAACATTCAGTACTTC. Protein product: CASNPRSGINIQYF. The variable domain in full, completed from reference TRBV19 and TRBJ2-4, reads DGGITQSPKYLFRKEGQNVTLSCEQNLNHDAMYWYRQDPGQGLRLIYYSQIVNDFQKGDIAEGYSVSREKKESFPLTVTSAQKNPTAFYLCASNPRSGINIQYFGAGTRLSVL.

The count of this clone is one. The chain joins TRBV10-2 to TRBJ1-1, with D maybe TRBD1 (5 bases). V dropped 6 bases and J dropped 4 bases, with 15 bases sitting between them. The germline V gene encodes CDR1 WSHSY and CDR2 SAAADI. CDR3 length: 14 residues. The CDR3 DNA is TGCGCCAGCAGGCCCGGGGCTTTTACCACTGAAGCTTTCTTT. Translation: CASRPGAFTTEAFF.

This clone appeared once. The chain joins TRBV6-5 to TRBJ2-5; unclear D gene. Trimming pared 6 bases from V and 8 bases from J, leaving 13 bases between. The CDR3 has 12 amino acids. Germline V gene sequence: CDR1 MNHEY, CDR2 SVGAGI. The CDR3 region is CASSTGRRTQYF. As DNA, the CDR3 is TGTGCCAGCAGCACCGGACGGAGAACCCAGTACTTC.

The V and J genes are TRBV30 and TRBJ2-2, with 9 bases matching TRBD2. The CDR3 is made up of 15 amino acids. V was clipped by 3 bases and J by 6 bases; unmatched bases: 8. Germline assignment: CDR1 GTSNPN and CDR2 SVGIG (reference sequence). CDR3 nucleotide sequence: TGTGCCTGGAGAGGTGCGGGAGGGGAGGCCGGGGAGCTGTTTTTT. Translation: CAWRGAGGEAGELFF.

This clone was seen only once. The chain couples TRBV14 to TRBJ2-5, with D unresolved. V was trimmed by 2 bases and J by 4 bases, leaving 8 bases between them. The germline gives CDR1 SGHDN, CDR2 FVKESK. This CDR3 contains 13 residues. The CDR3 is CASSQQVRETQYF. CDR3 bases: TGTGCCAGCAGCCAACAGGTCAGAGAGACCCAGTACTTC. Full variable domain (rest looked up from reference TRBV14 and TRBJ2-5): EAGVTQFPSHSVIEKGQTVTLRCDPISGHDNLYWYRRVMGKEIKFLLHFVKESKQDESGMPNNRFLAERTGGTYSTLKVQPAELEDSGVYFCASSQQVRETQYFGPGTRLLVL.

The chain joins TRBV25-1 to TRBJ2-1; 9 bases fit TRBD1. CDR1 is MGHDK and CDR2 is SYGVNS in the germline V gene. The CDR3 length is 15 residues. Trimming took 6 bases from V and 4 from J; bases not matched to a gene: 7. The CDR3 DNA follows: TGTGCCAGCAGACCCCGGGACAGGGTTTACAATGAGCAGTTCTTC. Its translation is CASRPRDRVYNEQFF.

The V gene is TRBV4-3, the J gene TRBJ2-1, with 7 nucleotides matching TRBD2. Germline V gene data show CDR1 as LGHNA and CDR2 as YSLEER. With V trimmed by 0 bases and J by 4 bases, 3 bases remained unmatched. This CDR3 is built from 15 residues. CDR3 protein: CASSQERTSYNEQFF. The CDR3 DNA sequence: TGCGCCAGCAGCCAAGAGCGGACTAGTTACAATGAGCAGTTCTTC.

This clone has a handful of counts. The V and J genes are TRBV6-1 and TRBJ2-5; D is possibly TRBD1 or TRBD2 (5 bases each). Trimming cost V 7 bases and J 5 bases, with 17 bases left between them. Germline V CDR1 and CDR2: MNHNS, SASEGT. This CDR3 has 14 amino acids. In DNA form, the CDR3 reads TGTGCCAGCACTACCGGGACCATAAGGGAGACCCAGTACTTC. Its protein is CASTTGTIRETQYF.

The J gene is TRBJ2-2, the V gene TRBV6-1; D is possibly TRBD1 or TRBD2 (5 bases each). The V and J ends lost 6 bases and 3 bases respectively, with 11 bases between them. The CDR3 contains 14 residues. Germline V gives CDR1 MNHNS, CDR2 SASEGT. CDR3 nucleotides: TGTGCCAGCAGAGGGACGACGTACACCGGGGAGCTGTTTTTT. The encoded protein is CASRGTTYTGELFF.

This clone was counted once. This sequence joins TRBV5-1 and TRBJ2-1; 9 bases are a match to TRBD1. CDR1 is SGHRS and CDR2 is YFSETQ in the germline V gene. The V gene end was trimmed by 4 bases and the J gene end by 4 bases; junction bases not matched to a gene: 6. The CDR3 has 15 amino acids. The CDR3 loop is CASSTRDRDYNEQFF. CDR3 nucleotides: TGCGCCAGCAGCACCCGGGACAGGGATTACAATGAGCAGTTCTTC.

The J gene is TRBJ1-5, the V gene TRBV5-6; TRBD1 is a possible D gene (5 bases). V was clipped by 4 bases and J by 7 bases, with 9 bases between them. The CDR3 length is 12 residues. Germline V CDR1 and CDR2: SGHDT, YYEEEE. Here the CDR3 reads CASSPWGQPQHF. The CDR3 bases are TGTGCCAGCAGCCCTTGGGGGCAGCCCCAGCATTTT.

This clone was detected only once. This sequence joins TRBV2 and TRBJ2-7, with no clear D. V dropped 5 bases and J dropped 2 bases, with 10 bases sitting between them. The CDR3 is 13 residues long. CDR1 SNHLY and CDR2 FYNNEI come from the germline V gene. The CDR3: CASSRVSPYEQYF. CDR3 DNA: TGTGCCAGCAGTCGGGTCAGCCCCTACGAGCAGTACTTC.

The DNA for the CDR3 is TGTGCCAGTAGCCGACTAGCGGGAGAAACAGATACGCAGTATTTT. Amino acids: CASSRLAGETDTQYF. This chain connects TRBV19 to TRBJ2-3; 12 bases align to TRBD2. Germline V gene sequence: CDR1 LNHDA, CDR2 SQIVND (reference sequence). V lost 6 bases to trimming and J lost 3 bases; unmatched junction nucleotides: 4. The CDR3 is made up of 15 amino acids.

This clone was observed a single time. The CDR3: CSVGPGGGELFF. Here the CDR3 DNA reads TGCAGCGTTGGGCCCGGCGGCGGGGAGCTGTTTTTT. The J gene is TRBJ2-2, the V gene TRBV29-1; no clear D. The V gene lost 4 bases and the J gene lost 7 bases, with 10 bases spanning the gap. From germline, CDR1 is SQVTM and CDR2 ANQGSEA. The CDR3 contains 12 residues.

The V call is TRBV10-3, the J call TRBJ1-5, with a tentative D call TRBD1 (5 bases). Trimming removed 5 bases at V and 4 bases at J, with 12 bases between. Germline CDR1 ENHRY, CDR2 SYGVKD. The length of the CDR3 is 14 residues. CDR3 coding DNA: TGTGCCATCAGTCACGACGGGGGGAATCAGCCCCAGCATTTT. This codes for CAISHDGGNQPQHF.

V and J are TRBV5-1 and TRBJ2-2; 11 nucleotides line up with TRBD2. With V trimmed by 3 bases and J by 0 bases, 7 bases remained unmatched. This CDR3 is built from 18 residues. In germline, CDR1 is SGHRS, CDR2 YFSETQ. The CDR3 nucleotides read TGCGCCAGCAGCTCACCTAGCGGGAGGTGGGCGAACACCGGGGAGCTGTTTTTT. This translates into CASSSPSGRWANTGELFF.